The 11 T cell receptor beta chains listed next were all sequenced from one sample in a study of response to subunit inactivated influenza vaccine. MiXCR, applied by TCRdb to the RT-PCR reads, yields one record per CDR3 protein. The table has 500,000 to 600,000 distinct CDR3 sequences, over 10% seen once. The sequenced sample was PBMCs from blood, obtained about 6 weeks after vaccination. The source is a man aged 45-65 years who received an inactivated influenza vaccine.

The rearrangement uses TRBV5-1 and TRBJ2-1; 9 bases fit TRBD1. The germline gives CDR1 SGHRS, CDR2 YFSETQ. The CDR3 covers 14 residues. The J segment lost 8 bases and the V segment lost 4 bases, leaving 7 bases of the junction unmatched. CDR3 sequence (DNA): TGCGCCAGCAGCCCGGACAGGGGTAGCGATGAGCAGTTCTTC. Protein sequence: CASSPDRGSDEQFF.

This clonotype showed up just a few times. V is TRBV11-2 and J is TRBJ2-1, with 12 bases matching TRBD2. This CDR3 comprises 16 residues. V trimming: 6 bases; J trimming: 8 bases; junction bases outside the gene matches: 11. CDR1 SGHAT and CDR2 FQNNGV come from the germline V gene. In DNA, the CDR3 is TGTGCCAGCAGACTAGGCACTAGCGGGAGGAGCCATGAGCAGTTCTTC. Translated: CASRLGTSGRSHEQFF.

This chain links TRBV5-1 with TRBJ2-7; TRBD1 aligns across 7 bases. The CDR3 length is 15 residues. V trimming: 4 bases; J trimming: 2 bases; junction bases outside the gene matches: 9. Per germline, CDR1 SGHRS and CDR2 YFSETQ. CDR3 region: CASSPGQEKAYEQYF. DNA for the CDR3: TGCGCCAGCAGCCCTGGACAGGAAAAAGCCTACGAGCAGTACTTC.

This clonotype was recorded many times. This CDR3 reads CASSLRPWAPQVNTEAFF. Here the CDR3 DNA reads TGCGCCAGCAGCTTGAGGCCCTGGGCACCCCAAGTGAACACTGAAGCTTTCTTT. The chain joins TRBV5-1 to TRBJ1-1, with D uncertain. The V and J ends lost 1 base and 0 bases respectively, with 19 bases between them. Germline CDR1 SGHRS, CDR2 YFSETQ. The CDR3 extends over 18 amino acids.

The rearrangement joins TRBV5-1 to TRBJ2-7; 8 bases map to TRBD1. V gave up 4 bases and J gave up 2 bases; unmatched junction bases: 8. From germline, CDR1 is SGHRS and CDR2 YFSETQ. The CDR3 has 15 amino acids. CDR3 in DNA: TGCGCCAGCAGCCAGGGACAGGTCAACGCCTACGAGCAGTACTTC. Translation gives CASSQGQVNAYEQYF.

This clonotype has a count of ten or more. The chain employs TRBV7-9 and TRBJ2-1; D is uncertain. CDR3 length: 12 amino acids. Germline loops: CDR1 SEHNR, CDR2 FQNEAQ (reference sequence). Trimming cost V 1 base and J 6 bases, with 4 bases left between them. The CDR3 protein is CASSLGFNEQFF. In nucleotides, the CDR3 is TGTGCCAGCAGCTTAGGTTTCAATGAGCAGTTCTTC.

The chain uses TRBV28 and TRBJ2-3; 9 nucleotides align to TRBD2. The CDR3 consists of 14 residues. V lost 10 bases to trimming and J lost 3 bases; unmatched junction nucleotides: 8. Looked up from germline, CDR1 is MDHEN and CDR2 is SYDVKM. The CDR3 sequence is CAILSGGKTDTQYF. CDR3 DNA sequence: TGTGCCATCCTTAGCGGGGGCAAGACAGATACGCAGTATTTT.

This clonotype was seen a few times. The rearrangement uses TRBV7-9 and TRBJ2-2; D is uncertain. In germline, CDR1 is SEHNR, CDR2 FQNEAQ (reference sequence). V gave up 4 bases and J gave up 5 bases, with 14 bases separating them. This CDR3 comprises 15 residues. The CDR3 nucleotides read TGTGCCAGCAGCTCGAAGGGTTCCAGAACCGGGGAGCTGTTTTTT. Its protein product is CASSSKGSRTGELFF.

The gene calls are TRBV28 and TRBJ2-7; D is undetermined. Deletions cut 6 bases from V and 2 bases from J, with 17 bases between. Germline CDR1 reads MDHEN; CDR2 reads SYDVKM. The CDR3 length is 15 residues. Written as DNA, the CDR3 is TGTGCCAGCAGGTCTATAATGTTCCTCCCCTACGAGCAGTACTTC. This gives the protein CASRSIMFLPYEQYF.

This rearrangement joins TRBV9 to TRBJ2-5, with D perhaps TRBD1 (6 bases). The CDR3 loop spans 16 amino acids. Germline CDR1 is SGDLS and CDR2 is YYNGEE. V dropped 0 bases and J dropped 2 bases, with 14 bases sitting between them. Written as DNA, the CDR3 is TGTGCCAGCAGCGTAGTAATAGGGACACAGCAAGAGACCCAGTACTTC. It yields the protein CASSVVIGTQQETQYF.

The CDR3 coding sequence is TGTGCCAGCAGCACTTCCTGGGCTGAGCAGTTCTTC. Encoded protein: CASSTSWAEQFF. The chain employs TRBV11-2 and TRBJ2-1; no clear D gene. V lost 5 bases, J lost 9 bases, and 11 bases lay in between. This CDR3 has 12 amino acids. Germline assignment: CDR1 SGHAT and CDR2 FQNNGV. The full variable domain, in which reference TRBV11-2 and TRBJ2-1 provide the parts outside the CDR3, is EAGVAQSPRYKIIEKRQSVAFWCNPISGHATLYWYQQILGQGPKLLIQFQNNGVVDDSQLPKDRFSAERLKGVDSTLKIQPAKLEDSAVYLCASSTSWAEQFFGPGTRLTVL.